The 9 T cell receptor beta chains below all came from one sample that was sequenced in a study of cytomegalovirus exposure and HLA in healthy donors. PCR primers comprised 60 Vbeta and 13 Jbeta primers. Measured with immunoSEQ multiplex PCR; TCRdb has only the in-frame clones, and not every one. The sample contains approximately 91,000 clones, around 84% of which appear only once. Sample: PBMCs. These receptors all come from a human donor in good health.

This sequence joins TRBV10-2 and TRBJ2-7, with 8 positions matching TRBD2. Trimming cost V 3 bases and J 7 bases; bases outside gene matches: 8. CDR1 WSHSY and CDR2 SAAADI come from the germline V gene. CDR3 length equals 14 residues. CDR3 in amino acids: CASSDGTRGYEQYF. CDR3 in DNA: TGCGCCAGCAGTGATGGGACTAGGGGTTATGAGCAGTACTTC.

This chain's CDR3 is CASSQGDRDTGELFF. DNA of the CDR3: TGTGCCAGCAGCCAAGGGGACAGGGACACCGGGGAGCTGTTTTTT. V gene TRBV4-2 combines with J gene TRBJ2-2; 9 bases are a match to TRBD1. CDR1 and CDR2 (germline): LGHNA, YNFKEQ. CDR3 length: 15 amino acids. The junction had 0 bases not matched to a gene; V was cut back by 1 base and J by 3 bases.

This chain joins TRBV11-3 and TRBJ2-1; D uncertain. The CDR3 covers 16 residues. With 1 base removed from V and 5 bases from J, the gap between germline ends came to 15 bases. Per germline, CDR1 SGHNT and CDR2 YENEEA. CDR3 nucleotides: TGTGCCAGCAGCTTAGGGGCCGACCTTAGGCACAATGAGCAGTTCTTC. Its translation is CASSLGADLRHNEQFF.

This chain links TRBV10-2 with TRBJ2-1, with 7 bases that match TRBD2. This CDR3 is built from 17 residues. Germline CDR1 reads WSHSY; CDR2 reads SAAADI. Germline trimming cut 2 bases from V and 1 base from J; bases unmatched to any gene: 8. The CDR3 is CASSEGGVRLSYNEQFF. CDR3 DNA: TGCGCCAGCAGTGAGGGGGGGGTCCGGTTGTCCTACAATGAGCAGTTCTTC.

This rearrangement joins TRBV29-1 to TRBJ1-2; D not certain. Germline V gene sequence: CDR1 SQVTM, CDR2 ANQGSEA. V was clipped by 5 bases and J by 6 bases, with 7 bases between them. This CDR3 spans 10 amino acids. CDR3 in DNA: TGCAGCGTTCAGGAGGATGGCTACACCTTC. Amino acid sequence: CSVQEDGYTF.

The chain employs TRBV7-6 and TRBJ1-6; tentatively, D is TRBD1 (5 bases). V was shortened by 3 bases and J by 9 bases, with 9 bases between the two germline ends. The CDR3 is 13 amino acids. The germline V gene encodes CDR1 SGHVS and CDR2 FNYEAQ. In DNA, the CDR3 is TGTGCCAGCAGCTTGCAGGGCCGTTCACCCCTCCACTTT. It translates to CASSLQGRSPLHF.

The chain employs TRBV5-1 and TRBJ1-2; D gene ambiguous. In germline, CDR1 is SGHRS, CDR2 YFSETQ. The V end lost 1 base, the J end lost 8 bases, and 9 bases lay between the germline ends. The CDR3 sequence is 12 residues long. The CDR3 nucleotides read TGCGCCAGCAGCTTGTTGGGAGGGGGCTACACCTTC. It specifies CASSLLGGGYTF.

The chain is built from TRBV18 and TRBJ2-5; the match to TRBD1 covers 7 bases. CDR1 is KGHSH and CDR2 is LQKENI in the germline V gene. The length of the CDR3 is 14 residues. V was pared by 3 bases and J by 5 bases, with 6 bases of the junction left unmatched. The CDR3 sequence: CASSPGQVWETQYF. In DNA, the CDR3 is TGTGCCAGCTCACCTGGACAGGTTTGGGAGACCCAGTACTTC.

The chain combines TRBV7-6 with TRBJ1-1; D gene unclear. This CDR3 has 16 residues. V lost 0 bases and J 0 bases, leaving 11 bases between the germline ends. The germline gives CDR1 SGHVS, CDR2 FNYEAQ. The CDR3 DNA sequence: TGTGCCAGCAGCTTAGCCCGCGGGGATATGAACACTGAAGCTTTCTTT. Amino acids: CASSLARGDMNTEAFF.